This note documents a single TCR beta chain sequence. Its specificity is unknown. Per the germline V gene, CDR1 is SGHNT and CDR2 is YYREEE (reference sequence). Trimming left V 2 bases short and J 5 bases short, with 21 bases between. CDR3 size: 17 residues. The method was immunoSEQ multiplex PCR; TCRdb's version includes in-frame clones alone and lacks a portion of them. The profile shows some 96,000 clones, roughly 90% of them singletons. This entry belongs to a study of T cell responses to AZD1222 COVID-19 vaccine. Findings and caveats of the study: Spike-spanning, vaccine-associated CD4 TCRs were dominant at 160-218 and 743-854. The repertoires were collected only after the peak T cell response.

The sequence derives from an adult in good health. Here the sequenced sample was peripheral blood, taken on day 0 of AZD1222 vaccination. V gene TRBV5-4 combines with J gene TRBJ2-3, with D maybe TRBD1 (6 bases). The CDR3, as DNA: TGTGCCAGCAGCTTCCCCTCCGGGACACACTCCGGAGATACGCAGTATTTT. Its translation is CASSFPSGTHSGDTQYF.